The TCR beta chain under discussion was sequenced for a study of T cell responses to AZD1222 COVID-19 vaccine. Overall study results and limits: No repertoire was sampled before or during the peak T cell response, only after it.

Profiled with immunoSEQ multiplex PCR; TCRdb holds only in-frame clones, not every one. The sample records roughly 200,000 clones, 90% to 95% being singletons. Concerning this clone itself: What it binds is unknown.

V shed 3 bases, J shed 1 base, and the junction held 3 bases outside the gene matches. The CDR3 is 15 residues long. CDR1 is LGHNA, CDR2 YNFKEQ, per germline. Here the sequenced sample was peripheral blood, taken 28 days after the second dose of the MenACWY control vaccine. The sequence was collected from an adult who received the MenACWY meningococcal vaccine as a control. The chain joins TRBV4-2 to TRBJ1-1; 9 bases align to TRBD1. The CDR3 nucleotides read TGTGCCAGCAGCCATGGGACAGGGTGGAACACTGAAGCTTTCTTT. This translates into CASSHGTGWNTEAFF.